The 5 T cell receptor beta chains presented below share a single source sample, sequenced in a study of blood T cell repertoires in COVID-19. TCRdb's table, derived via immunoSEQ multiplex PCR, lists solely in-frame clones and lacks some. The data hold hundreds of thousands of clones, with about 82% observed a single time. Sequenced input: PBMCs or T cells enriched from blood (not recorded which). The receptors shown here come from a woman aged 45-59 years who had recovered from COVID-19.

V is TRBV4-3 and J is TRBJ1-3, with a weak D call TRBD1 (5 bases). The CDR3 covers 16 residues. Germline V gene lookup returns CDR1 LGHNA and CDR2 YSLEER. V lost 4 bases, J lost 1 base, and 14 bases lay in between. CDR3 bases: TGCGCCAGCAGCCCGACAGCCTCTATGTCTGGAAACACCATATATTTT. Its translation: CASSPTASMSGNTIYF.

The genes are TRBV7-9 and TRBJ2-3, with D possibly TRBD2 on 7 matching bases. V was clipped by 6 bases and J by 5 bases, with 21 bases between them. This CDR3 is built from 16 residues. Looked up from germline, CDR1 is SEHNR and CDR2 is FQNEAQ (reference sequence). CDR3 nucleotide sequence: TGTGCCAGCAGACAAACGGGGGGCTTTACAAAAGATACGCAGTATTTT. Translating it yields CASRQTGGFTKDTQYF. Looking up the rest from reference TRBV7-9 and TRBJ2-3 gives the full variable domain: DTGVSQNPRHKITKRGQNVTFRCDPISEHNRLYWYRQTLGQGPEFLTYFQNEAQLEKSRLLSDRFSAERPKGSFSTLEIQRTEQGDSAMYLCASRQTGGFTKDTQYFGPGTRLTVL.

A word on this clone: Distinct nucleotide sequences in the sample also encode this CDR3. The V call is TRBV30, the J call TRBJ1-3; D is uncertain. Trimming removed 2 bases at V and 4 bases at J, with 6 bases between. Germline CDR1 is GTSNPN and CDR2 is SVGIG (reference sequence). The CDR3 covers 12 residues. The chain's CDR3 is CAWSRQGNTIYF. CDR3 coding DNA: TGTGCCTGGAGTCGACAAGGAAACACCATATATTTT. The full variable domain, completed using reference TRBV30 and TRBJ1-3, is SQTIHQWPATLVQPVGSPLSLECTVEGTSNPNLYWYRQAAGRGLQLLFYSVGIGQISSEVPQNLSASRPQDRQFILSSKKLLLSDSGFYLCAWSRQGNTIYFGEGSWLTVV.

V and J are TRBV6-5 and TRBJ2-3; possibly TRBD2 for D (5 bases). The germline V and J ends were trimmed by 0 bases and 0 bases, with 7 bases remaining between them. Germline V lookup: CDR1 MNHEY, CDR2 SVGAGI. The CDR3 loop spans 15 amino acids. The CDR3 is CASSYSGVSTDTQYF. The CDR3 nucleotides read TGTGCCAGCAGTTACTCGGGAGTTAGCACAGATACGCAGTATTTT.

The genes are TRBV5-4 and TRBJ1-1; 8 bases line up with TRBD1. The ends lost 3 bases at V and 3 bases at J; junction bases unmatched: 7. Germline-derived CDR1 and CDR2 are SGHNT and YYREEE (reference sequence). This CDR3 spans 15 amino acids. CDR3 protein: CASSSWTGSYTEAFF. CDR3 in DNA: TGTGCCAGCAGCTCGTGGACAGGGTCATACACTGAAGCTTTCTTT.